This TCR beta chain was observed in a study of T cells in Graves' hyperthyroidism and ophthalmopathy. Ten or more counts support this clonotype. The CDR3 totals 16 residues. Germline CDR1 reads SGHTA; CDR2 reads FQGNSA. The V segment lost 2 bases and the J segment 4 bases; nucleotides outside the gene matches: 10. Hyperthyroidism, newly diagnosed and lasting under 2 months, affected patients aged 18 to 65. Used for diagnoses were clinical symptoms, serum thyroxine and TRAb, thyroid ultrasound and orbital computed tomography. The source material, RNA transcripts, was used to amplify TCR beta CDR3 regions. The HTBI primer set served for first-round RT-PCR of the TCR CDR3. Each CDR3 protein is one row after TCRdb ran MiXCR on the multiplex PCR reads. The data show 250,000 to 300,000 distinct CDR3 sequences, roughly 13% seen once.

The sequenced sample consisted of blood. This clonotype was sampled from a woman in her thirties with Graves' hyperthyroidism that later progressed to Graves' ophthalmopathy. The V gene is TRBV7-2, the J gene TRBJ2-7; 8 nucleotides match TRBD2. CDR3 sequence reads: CASSLRGASGYYEQYF. The CDR3 bases are TGTGCCAGCAGCTTAAGGGGGGCTAGCGGGTATTACGAGCAGTACTTC.